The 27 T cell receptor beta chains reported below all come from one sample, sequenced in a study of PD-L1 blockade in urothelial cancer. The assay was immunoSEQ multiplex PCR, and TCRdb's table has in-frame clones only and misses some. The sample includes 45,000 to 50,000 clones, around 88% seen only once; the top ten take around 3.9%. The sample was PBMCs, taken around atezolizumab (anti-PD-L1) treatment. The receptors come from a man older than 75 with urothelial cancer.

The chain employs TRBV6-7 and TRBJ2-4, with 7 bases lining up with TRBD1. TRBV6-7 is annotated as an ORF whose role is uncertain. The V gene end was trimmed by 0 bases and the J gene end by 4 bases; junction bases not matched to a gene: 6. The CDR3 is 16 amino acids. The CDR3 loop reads CASSYSPDRKKNIQYF. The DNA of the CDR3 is TGTGCCAGCAGTTACTCCCCGGACAGGAAGAAAAACATTCAGTACTTC.

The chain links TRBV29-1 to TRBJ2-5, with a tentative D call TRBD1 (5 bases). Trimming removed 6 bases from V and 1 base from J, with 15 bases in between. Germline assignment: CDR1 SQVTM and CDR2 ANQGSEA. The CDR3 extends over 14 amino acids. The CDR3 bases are TGCAGCGTACCTGGGGCCAGCGTCCAAGAGACCCAGTACTTC. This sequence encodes CSVPGASVQETQYF.

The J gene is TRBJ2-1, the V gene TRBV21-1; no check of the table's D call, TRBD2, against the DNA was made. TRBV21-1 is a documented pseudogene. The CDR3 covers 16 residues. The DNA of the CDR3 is TGTGCCAGCAGCACTCGTAGCGGGAGTCCCTACAATGAGCAGTTCTTC. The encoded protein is CASSTRSGSPYNEQFF.

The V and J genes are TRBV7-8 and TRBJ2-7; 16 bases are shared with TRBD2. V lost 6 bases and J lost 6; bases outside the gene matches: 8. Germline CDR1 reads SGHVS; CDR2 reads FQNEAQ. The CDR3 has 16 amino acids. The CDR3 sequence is CASRAGTSGRAAEQYF. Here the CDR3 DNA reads TGTGCCAGCAGAGCGGGGACTAGCGGGAGGGCCGCCGAGCAGTACTTC. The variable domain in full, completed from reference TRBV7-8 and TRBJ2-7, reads GAGVSQSPRYKVAKRGQDVALRCDPISGHVSLFWYQQALGQGPEFLTYFQNEAQLDKSGLPSDRFFAERPEGSVSTLKIQRTQQEDSAVYLCASRAGTSGRAAEQYFGPGTRLTVT.

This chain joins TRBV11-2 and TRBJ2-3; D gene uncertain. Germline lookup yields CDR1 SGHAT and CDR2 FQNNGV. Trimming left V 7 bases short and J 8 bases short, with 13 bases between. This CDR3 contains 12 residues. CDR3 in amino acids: CASTHSMTTQYF. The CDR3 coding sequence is TGTGCCAGCACCCACAGCATGACTACGCAGTATTTT. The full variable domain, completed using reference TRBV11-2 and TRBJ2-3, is EAGVAQSPRYKIIEKRQSVAFWCNPISGHATLYWYQQILGQGPKLLIQFQNNGVVDDSQLPKDRFSAERLKGVDSTLKIQPAKLEDSAVYLCASTHSMTTQYFGPGTRLTVL.

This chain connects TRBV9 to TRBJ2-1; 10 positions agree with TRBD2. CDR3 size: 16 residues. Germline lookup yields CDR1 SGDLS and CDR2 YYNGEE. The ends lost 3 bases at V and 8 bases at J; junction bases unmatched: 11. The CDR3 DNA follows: TGTGCCAGCAGCGGGGGGACTGGGACTAGCGAGTATGAGCAGTTCTTC. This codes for CASSGGTGTSEYEQFF.

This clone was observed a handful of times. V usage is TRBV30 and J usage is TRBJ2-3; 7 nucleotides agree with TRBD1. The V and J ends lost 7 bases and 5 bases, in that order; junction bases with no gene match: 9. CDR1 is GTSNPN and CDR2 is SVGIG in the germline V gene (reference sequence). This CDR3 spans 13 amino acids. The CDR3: CAYQRQGGDTQYF. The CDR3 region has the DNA TGTGCCTACCAAAGACAGGGTGGAGATACGCAGTATTTT.

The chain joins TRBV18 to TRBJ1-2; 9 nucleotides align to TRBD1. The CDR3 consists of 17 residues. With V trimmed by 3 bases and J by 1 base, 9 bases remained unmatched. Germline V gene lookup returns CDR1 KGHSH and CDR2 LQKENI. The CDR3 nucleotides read TGTGCCAGCTCACCGGAGACAGGGGGACGGCATAACTATGGCTACACCTTC. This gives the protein CASSPETGGRHNYGYTF.

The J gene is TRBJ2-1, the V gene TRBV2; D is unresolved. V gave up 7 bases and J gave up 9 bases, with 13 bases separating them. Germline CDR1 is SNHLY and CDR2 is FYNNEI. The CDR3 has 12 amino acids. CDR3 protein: CASNNRYAEQFF. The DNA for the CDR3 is TGTGCCAGCAACAACAGATATGCTGAGCAGTTCTTC.

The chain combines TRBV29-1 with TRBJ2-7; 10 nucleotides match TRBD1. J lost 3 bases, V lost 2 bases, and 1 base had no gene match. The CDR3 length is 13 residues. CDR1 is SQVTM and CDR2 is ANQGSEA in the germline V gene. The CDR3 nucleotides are TGCAGCGTTGAAAGGACAGGGGGCTACGAGCAGTACTTC. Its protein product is CSVERTGGYEQYF.

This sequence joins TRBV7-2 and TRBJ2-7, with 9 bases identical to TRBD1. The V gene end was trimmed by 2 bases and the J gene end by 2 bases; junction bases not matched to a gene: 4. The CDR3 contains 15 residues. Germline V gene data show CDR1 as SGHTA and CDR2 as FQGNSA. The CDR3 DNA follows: TGTGCCAGCAGCTTAAGGGGACAGGGAACCTACGAGCAGTACTTC. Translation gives CASSLRGQGTYEQYF.

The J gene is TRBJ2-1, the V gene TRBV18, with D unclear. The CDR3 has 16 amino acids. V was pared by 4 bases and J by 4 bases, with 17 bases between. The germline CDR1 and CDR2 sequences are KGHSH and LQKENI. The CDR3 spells CASSRLENPIYNEQFF. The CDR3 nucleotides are TGTGCCAGCTCACGATTAGAAAACCCGATTTACAATGAGCAGTTCTTC.

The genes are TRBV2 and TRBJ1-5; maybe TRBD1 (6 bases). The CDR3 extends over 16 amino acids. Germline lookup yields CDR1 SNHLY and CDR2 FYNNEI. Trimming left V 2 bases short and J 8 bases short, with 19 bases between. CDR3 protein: CASSELGGQVLKPQHF. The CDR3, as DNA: TGTGCCAGCAGTGAATTGGGGGGGCAGGTGTTAAAGCCCCAGCATTTT.

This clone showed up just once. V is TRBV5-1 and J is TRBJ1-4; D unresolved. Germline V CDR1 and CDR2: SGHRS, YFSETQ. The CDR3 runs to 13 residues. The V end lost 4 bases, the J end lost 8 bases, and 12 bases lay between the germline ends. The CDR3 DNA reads TGCGCCAGCAGCCCGGGGATGGGAGAAAAACTGTTTTTT. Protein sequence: CASSPGMGEKLFF. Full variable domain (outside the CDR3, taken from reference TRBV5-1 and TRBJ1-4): KAGVTQTPRYLIKTRGQQVTLSCSPISGHRSVSWYQQTPGQGLQFLFEYFSETQRNKGNFPGRFSGRQFSNSRSEMNVSTLELGDSALYLCASSPGMGEKLFFGSGTQLSVL.

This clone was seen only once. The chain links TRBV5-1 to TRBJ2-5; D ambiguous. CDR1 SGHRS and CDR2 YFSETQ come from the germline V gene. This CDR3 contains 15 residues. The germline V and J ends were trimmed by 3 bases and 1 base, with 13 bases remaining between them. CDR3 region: CASSSQSGVQETQYF. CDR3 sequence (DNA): TGCGCCAGCAGCTCGCAGTCCGGAGTCCAAGAGACCCAGTACTTC.

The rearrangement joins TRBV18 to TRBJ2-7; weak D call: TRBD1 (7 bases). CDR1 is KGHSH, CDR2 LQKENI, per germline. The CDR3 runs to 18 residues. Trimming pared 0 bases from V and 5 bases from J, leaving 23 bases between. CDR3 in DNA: TGTGCCAGCTCACCACCGGGGGTGAGTGCCAGGGGGGCCAACGAGCAGTACTTC. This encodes CASSPPGVSARGANEQYF.

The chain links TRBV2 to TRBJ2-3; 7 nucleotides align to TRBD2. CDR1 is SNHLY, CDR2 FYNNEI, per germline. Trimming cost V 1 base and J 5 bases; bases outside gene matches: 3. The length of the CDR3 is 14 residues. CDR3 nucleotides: TGTGCCAGCAGTGAAGGACCGGGGGGAGATACGCAGTATTTT. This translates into CASSEGPGGDTQYF.

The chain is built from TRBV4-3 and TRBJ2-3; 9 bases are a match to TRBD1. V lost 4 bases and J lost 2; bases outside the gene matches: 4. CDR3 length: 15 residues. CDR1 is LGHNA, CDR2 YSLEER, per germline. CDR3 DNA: TGCGCCAGCAGCCCGGGACAGGGCTACACAGATACGCAGTATTTT. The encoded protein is CASSPGQGYTDTQYF.

CDR3: CASSSRGRAQGVLLEQYF. The CDR3 nucleotides read TGTGCCAGCAGCTCCCGCGGGCGGGCACAGGGTGTGTTATTAGAGCAGTACTTC. This sequence joins TRBV5-4 and TRBJ2-7, with D possibly matching TRBD1 (6 bases). The CDR3 length is 18 residues. Per the germline V gene, CDR1 is SGHNT and CDR2 is YYREEE (reference sequence). V lost 3 bases to trimming and J lost 7 bases, with 29 bases between them.

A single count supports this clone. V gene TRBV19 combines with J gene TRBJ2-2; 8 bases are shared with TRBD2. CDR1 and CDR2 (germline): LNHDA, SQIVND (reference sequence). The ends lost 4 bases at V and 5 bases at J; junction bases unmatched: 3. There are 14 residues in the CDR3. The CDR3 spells CASSRASGTGELFF. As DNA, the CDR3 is TGTGCCAGTAGTAGAGCTAGCGGGACCGGGGAGCTGTTTTTT.

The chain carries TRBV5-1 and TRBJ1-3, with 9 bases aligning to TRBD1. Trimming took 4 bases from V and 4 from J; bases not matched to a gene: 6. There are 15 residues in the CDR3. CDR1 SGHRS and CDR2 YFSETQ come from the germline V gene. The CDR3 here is CASSPGQGIGNTIYF. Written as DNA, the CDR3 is TGCGCCAGCAGCCCTGGACAGGGGATCGGAAACACCATATATTTT.

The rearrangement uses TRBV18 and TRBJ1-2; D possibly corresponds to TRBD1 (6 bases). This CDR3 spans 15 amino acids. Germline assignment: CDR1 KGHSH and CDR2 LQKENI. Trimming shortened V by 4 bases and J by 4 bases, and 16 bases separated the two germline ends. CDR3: CASSLAAVGGYGYTF. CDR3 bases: TGTGCCAGCTCACTCGCCGCGGTAGGGGGCTATGGCTACACCTTC.

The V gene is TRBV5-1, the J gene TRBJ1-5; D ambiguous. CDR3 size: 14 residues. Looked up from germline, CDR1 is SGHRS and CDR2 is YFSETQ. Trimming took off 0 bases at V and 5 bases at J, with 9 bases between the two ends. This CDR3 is CASSLVGGDQPQHF. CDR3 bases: TGCGCCAGCAGCTTGGTCGGCGGGGATCAGCCCCAGCATTTT.

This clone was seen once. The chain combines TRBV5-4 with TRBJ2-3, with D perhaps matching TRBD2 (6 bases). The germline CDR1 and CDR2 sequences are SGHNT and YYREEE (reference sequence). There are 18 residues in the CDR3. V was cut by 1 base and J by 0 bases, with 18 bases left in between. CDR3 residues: CASSLPAGGRTSTDTQYF. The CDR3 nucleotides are TGTGCCAGCAGCTTGCCCGCCGGAGGGCGGACTAGCACAGATACGCAGTATTTT. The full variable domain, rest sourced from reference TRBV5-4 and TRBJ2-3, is ETGVTQSPTHLIKTRGQQVTLRCSSQSGHNTVSWYQQALGQGPQFIFQYYREEENGRGNFPPRFSGLQFPNYSSELNVNALELDDSALYLCASSLPAGGRTSTDTQYFGPGTRLTVL.

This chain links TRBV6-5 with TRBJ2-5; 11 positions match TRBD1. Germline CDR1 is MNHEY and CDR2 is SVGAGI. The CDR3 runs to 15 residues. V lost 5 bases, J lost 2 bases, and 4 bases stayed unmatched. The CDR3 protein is CASSRGQGGQETQYF. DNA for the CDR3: TGTGCCAGCAGTAGGGGACAGGGGGGACAAGAGACCCAGTACTTC.

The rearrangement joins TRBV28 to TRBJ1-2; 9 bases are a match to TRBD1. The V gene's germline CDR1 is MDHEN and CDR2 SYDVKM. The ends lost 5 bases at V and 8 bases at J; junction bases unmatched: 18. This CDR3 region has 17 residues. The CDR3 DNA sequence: TGTGCCAGCAGTAGAATCCACGCGGCGGACAGGGGAAAAGGCTACACCTTC. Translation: CASSRIHAADRGKGYTF.

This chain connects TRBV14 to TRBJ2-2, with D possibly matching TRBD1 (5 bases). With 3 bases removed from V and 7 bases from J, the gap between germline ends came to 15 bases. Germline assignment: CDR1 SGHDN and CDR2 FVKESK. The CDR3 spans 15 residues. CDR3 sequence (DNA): TGTGCCAGCAGCCACAACCCAGCTAGGGGCGGGGAGCTGTTTTTT. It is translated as CASSHNPARGGELFF.